Given below is one T cell receptor (beta chain) in context. Its target is not known. The data stem from a study of T cell repertoires in cytomegalovirus infection. Study summary: Recently identified HLA-C-restricted and well-studied HLA-B-restricted CMV epitopes were used. Public TCR beta signatures marked donors with CMV infection and the matching HLA.

The germline V gene has CDR1 SGHDT and CDR2 YYEEEE. V lost 3 bases and J lost 10, with 11 bases in between. This CDR3 comprises 13 residues. TCRdb re-derived calls from the reads in MiXCR, one entry per CDR3 protein. The table includes about 52,000 distinct CDR3 sequences, about 19% detected once. V is TRBV5-6 and J is TRBJ1-6; D ambiguous. The sequence was collected from a human donor in good health (CMV status not recorded). Some clones in this sample may be carry-over from other donors' samples. The sequencing here drew on CD8+ T cells from cultured PBMCs, taken from culture after CMV antigen stimulation. The CDR3 nucleotides are TGTGCCAGCAGCTCCTCTGATTACTCACCCCTCCACTTT. Amino acids: CASSSSDYSPLHF.